The T cell receptor beta chain described here comes from a study of tumor and adjacent non-tumor tissue in lung cancer. The wider study: Patients comprised some eleven adenocarcinoma, a couple of squamous cell carcinoma and 1 small cell lung cancer. Some 4.2 million productive TCRbeta reads were obtained per sample on average. Overall study findings and caveats: TCR diversity was significantly greater in tumor than normal lung tissue.

The template was RNA from unsorted bulk tissue. With respect to this clonotype: Its target is unknown. This CDR3 fails to terminate in the conserved phenylalanine or tryptophan, so it likely reflects a read error.

A modified ARM-PCR protocol with three rounds of nested PCR amplified TCRbeta. From the multiplex PCR reads, TCRdb called clonotypes with MiXCR, one entry per CDR3 protein. This table holds approximately 100,000 distinct CDR3 sequences, around 80% found once. The sample taken for sequencing was lung tumor tissue. This clonotype originated in a woman between 55 and 75 years old with non-small cell lung cancer.

CDR3 sequence (DNA): TGCGCCAGCAGTTGGGACTGCGGAGGATACGAGCAGTACATC. Amino acid sequence: CASSWDCGGYEQYI. The V gene is TRBV11-2, the J gene TRBJ2-7; D is perhaps TRBD2 (6 bases). The V gene's germline CDR1 is SGHAT and CDR2 FQNNGV. The CDR3 is 14 amino acids.